The T cell receptor (beta chain) described here comes from a study of T-cell reconstitution after alpha-beta-depleted transplantation in children. There are 12 residues in the CDR3. The germline gives CDR1 SQVTM, CDR2 ANQGSEA. J lost 5 bases, V lost 7 bases, and 5 bases had no gene match. Unique molecular identifiers were used in preparing the TCRbeta library. TCRdb re-analysed the PCR reads in MiXCR, keeping a single row per CDR3 protein. There are some 830,000 distinct CDR3 sequences in the sample; 15% to 20% occur only once, and about 5% lies in the top ten. This clonotype came up many times. This sequence joins TRBV29-1 and TRBJ1-1; 9 nucleotides line up with TRBD1. The material was PBMCs, mostly from graft donor cells, obtained 360 days after TCRalphabeta/CD19-depleted stem cell transplant. This TCR came from a male patient aged 10-17 years who had a stem cell transplant for acute lymphoblastic leukemia, so the T cells may come from the graft donor. CDR3 coding DNA: TGCAGCGCTATGACAGGGGGTACTGAAGCTTTCTTT. It translates to CSAMTGGTEAFF.